These T cell receptor beta chains were read from a single sample in a study of blood T cells in healthy people across ages. TCRdb reprocessed the 5' RACE reads via MiXCR and lists one record per CDR3 protein. The data show 500,000 to 550,000 distinct CDR3 sequences, with around 24% seen just once and approximately 10% held by the top ten. In addition, the sample was reused for a study of T cells of mothers and their children.

Sequencing was done on a sample of blood. These receptors were taken from a boy younger than 18 in good health. The CDR3 runs from the conserved cysteine through the conserved F or W. The D gene is left open where the match is weak. Expanded clones are given a class, and other clones once, few, many or no size at all.

v_call	clone_size	d_call	j_call	cdr3_nt	cdr3_aa
TRBV7-2	.	TRBD2	TRBJ2-5	TGTGCCAGCAGCCTACCGACTAGCGGGGGCCATGGTCTACAAGAGTCCCAGTACTTC	CASSLPTSGGHGLQESQYF
TRBV7-9	many	TRBD2	TRBJ2-5	TGTGCCAGCAGCTCCCCCGGGGGGCAAGAGACCCAGTACTTC	CASSSPGGQETQYF
TRBV15	.	.	TRBJ1-1	TGTGCCACCAGCAGAACAGGGAACACTGAAGCTTTCTTT	CATSRTGNTEAFF
TRBV6-6	.	.	TRBJ2-7	TGTGCCAGCAGTTACACCGGTCGAGGAATTGGCTACGAGCAGTACTTC	CASSYTGRGIGYEQYF
TRBV28	few	.	TRBJ2-1	TGTGCCAGCAGTTTTCGATTCCTAGGTGATAAGGACAATGAGCAGTTCTTC	CASSFRFLGDKDNEQFF
TRBV12-3/TRBV12-4	.	.	TRBJ2-1	TGTGCCAGCAGTTTAGCACGATCGGGCACTGAGCAGTTCTTC	CASSLARSGTEQFF
TRBV5-1	few	.	TRBJ2-1	TGCGCCAGCAGCTCACCATGGGACACCTTAAATGAGCAGTTCTTC	CASSSPWDTLNEQFF
TRBV4-1	.	.	TRBJ2-2	TGCGCCAGCAGCCAAGATCAACTAGTGCCCGGGGAGCTGTTTTTT	CASSQDQLVPGELFF
TRBV5-1	.	TRBD1	TRBJ1-2	TGCGCCAGCAGCTTGTTTGGCGACAGGGTGGGCGGCTACACCTTC	CASSLFGDRVGGYTF
TRBV28	few	.	TRBJ1-4	TGTGCCAGCACCCTTCCCGGGGGCGGGAATGAAAAACTGTTTTTT	CASTLPGGGNEKLFF
TRBV20-1	many	.	TRBJ1-4	TGCAGTGCTTACGACGGGGCAACTAATGAAAAACTGTTTTTT	CSAYDGATNEKLFF
TRBV11-1	.	.	TRBJ1-4	TGTGCCAGCAGCTTACGCGGGACCAATAATGAAAAACTGTTTTTT	CASSLRGTNNEKLFF
TRBV28	.	TRBD2	TRBJ2-1	TGTGCCAGCACCGTGGGGACTAGCGGGAGGTTCTACAATGAGCAGTTCTTC	CASTVGTSGRFYNEQFF
TRBV5-6	.	.	TRBJ2-7	TGTGCCAGCAGCTTGGGCCCGGGGATGACCTACGAGCAGTACTTC	CASSLGPGMTYEQYF
TRBV7-9	.	TRBD1	TRBJ2-7	TGTGCCAGCAGGACAGGGGAGGACGAGCAGTACTTC	CASRTGEDEQYF
TRBV12-3/TRBV12-4	few	TRBD1	TRBJ2-5	TGTGCCAGCAGTTGGACAGGGAATCAAGAGACCCAGTACTTC	CASSWTGNQETQYF
TRBV29-1	.	.	TRBJ2-7	TGCAGCGGTCTTTCAGGGAAAACGTACGAGCAGTACTTC	CSGLSGKTYEQYF
TRBV7-9	many	.	TRBJ2-1	TGTGCCAGCATCAGGGAAGGGGGACTTTCAGGGAATGAGCAGTTCTTC	CASIREGGLSGNEQFF
TRBV7-9	.	TRBD1	TRBJ1-1	TGTGCCAGCAGTCCAGGGGGCGTAGAAACTGAAGCTTTCTTT	CASSPGGVETEAFF
TRBV2	few	.	TRBJ2-7	TGTGCCAGCAGTGAATACTGGGCCCCCCCAACGGGAGAGCAGTACTTC	CASSEYWAPPTGEQYF
TRBV7-2	.	.	TRBJ1-5	TGTGCCAGCAGCTTAGGAGGGTTTAGCAATCAGCCCCAGCATTTT	CASSLGGFSNQPQHF
TRBV4-3	.	.	TRBJ2-7	TGCGCCAGCAGCCAAGAACCTGGACGTCGAGAGCAGTACTTC	CASSQEPGRREQYF
TRBV21-1	few	.	TRBJ1-5	TGTGCCAGCAACCAAAGTCCTCAACGCCTCTGGGAAGATCAGCCCCAGCATTTT	CASNQSPQRLWEDQPQHF
TRBV2	.	TRBD2	TRBJ2-7	TGTGCAAGCGGACTAGCGGGAGGTGGGTCCTACGAGCAGTACTTC	CASGLAGGGSYEQYF
TRBV20-1	few	TRBD1	TRBJ2-3	TGCAGTGCCAACCGAGGGGGCCCCCCAGATACGCAGTATTTT	CSANRGGPPDTQYF
TRBV7-3	.	TRBD1	TRBJ1-1	TGTGCCAGCAGCCTACTGACAGGGACTACTGAAGCTTTCTTT	CASSLLTGTTEAFF
TRBV12-3/TRBV12-4	.	TRBD1	TRBJ2-1	TGTGCCAGCAGCCGGGACAGGGACCCCAATGAGCAGTTCTTC	CASSRDRDPNEQFF
TRBV15	few	TRBD2	TRBJ2-1	TGTGCCACCAGCCGGGAGGGAGGGGAAAACAATGAGCAGTTCTTC	CATSREGGENNEQFF
TRBV20-1	.	.	TRBJ2-7	TGCAGTGCTAGCGAGGGTCCTTCCTACGAGCAGTACTTC	CSASEGPSYEQYF
TRBV7-2	.	TRBD2	TRBJ2-7	TGTGCCAGCAGCGTCCCGGGACTAGGGGTAATTGAGCAGTACTTC	CASSVPGLGVIEQYF
TRBV3-1	.	TRBD2	TRBJ2-5	TGTGCCAGCAGCCAAGATGCGAGCGGGGTGAGGAGGGAGACCCAGTACTTC	CASSQDASGVRRETQYF
TRBV29-1	.	TRBD1	TRBJ1-2	TGCAGCGGGGGGGGACAGGGGTACGGCTACACCTTC	CSGGGQGYGYTF
TRBV29-1	many	.	TRBJ2-5	TGCAGCGTCACAGTACTAATCATGGGGGAGACCCAGTACTTC	CSVTVLIMGETQYF
TRBV13	.	.	TRBJ2-1	TGTGCCAGCAGAGCAACAGGAGACAATGAGCAGTTCTTC	CASRATGDNEQFF
TRBV20-1	.	TRBD1	TRBJ2-7	TGCAGTGCTAGAGGGACAGGGCAAGCAACCGAGCAGTACTTC	CSARGTGQATEQYF
TRBV7-2	many	.	TRBJ2-7	TGTGCCAGCAGCTTATCCGAGTTCGTGTTGGACTACGAGCAGTACTTC	CASSLSEFVLDYEQYF
TRBV11-2	.	TRBD2	TRBJ2-4	TGTGCCAGCAGCTCCAGTACACTAGCGGGAAGGAACATTCAGTACTTC	CASSSSTLAGRNIQYF
TRBV7-9	.	.	TRBJ2-2	TGTGCCAGCAGCTTAGTTCGGGGCCCCGGGGAGCTGTTTTTT	CASSLVRGPGELFF
TRBV29-1	many	.	TRBJ2-3	TGCAGCGTCGGGACTGCCACAGATACGCAGTATTTT	CSVGTATDTQYF